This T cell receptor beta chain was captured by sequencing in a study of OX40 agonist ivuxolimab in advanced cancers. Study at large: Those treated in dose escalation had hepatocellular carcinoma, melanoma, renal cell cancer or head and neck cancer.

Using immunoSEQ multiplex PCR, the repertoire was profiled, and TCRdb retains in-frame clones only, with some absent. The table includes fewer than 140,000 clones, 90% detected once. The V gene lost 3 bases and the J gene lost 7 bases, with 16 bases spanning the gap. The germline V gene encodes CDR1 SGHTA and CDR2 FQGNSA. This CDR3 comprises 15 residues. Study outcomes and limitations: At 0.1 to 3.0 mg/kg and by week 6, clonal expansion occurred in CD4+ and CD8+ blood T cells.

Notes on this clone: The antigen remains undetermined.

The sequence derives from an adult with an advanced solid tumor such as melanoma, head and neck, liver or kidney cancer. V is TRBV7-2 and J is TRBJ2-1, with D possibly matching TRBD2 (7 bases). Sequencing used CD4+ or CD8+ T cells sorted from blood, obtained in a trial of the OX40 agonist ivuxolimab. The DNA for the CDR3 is TGTGCCAGCAGCTTGACCGGGGGGCTATTGAATGAGCAGTTCTTC. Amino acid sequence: CASSLTGGLLNEQFF.